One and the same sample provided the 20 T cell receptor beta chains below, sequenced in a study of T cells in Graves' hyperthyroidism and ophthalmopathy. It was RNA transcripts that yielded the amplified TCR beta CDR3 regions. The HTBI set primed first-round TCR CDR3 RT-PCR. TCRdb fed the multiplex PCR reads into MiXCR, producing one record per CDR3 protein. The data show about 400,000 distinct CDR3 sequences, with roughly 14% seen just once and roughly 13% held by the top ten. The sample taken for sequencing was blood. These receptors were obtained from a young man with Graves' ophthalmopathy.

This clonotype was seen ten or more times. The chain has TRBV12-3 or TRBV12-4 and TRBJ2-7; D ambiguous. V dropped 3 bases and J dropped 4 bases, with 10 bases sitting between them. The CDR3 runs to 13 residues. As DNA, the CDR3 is TGTGCCAGCAGTTTGAACAGACTTTACGAGCAGTACTTC. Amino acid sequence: CASSLNRLYEQYF.

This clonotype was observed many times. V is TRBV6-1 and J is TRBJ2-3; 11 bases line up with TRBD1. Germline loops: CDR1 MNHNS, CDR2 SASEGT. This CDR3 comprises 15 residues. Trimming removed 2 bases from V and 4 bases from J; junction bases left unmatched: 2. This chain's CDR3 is CASSERGQGADTQYF. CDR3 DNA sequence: TGTGCCAGCAGTGAAAGGGGACAGGGGGCAGATACGCAGTATTTT.

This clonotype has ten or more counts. The CDR3 nucleotides are TGTGCCAGCAGCGCAGAAAATAAGTTGCATGGCTACACCTTC. Translating gives CASSAENKLHGYTF. This sequence joins TRBV12-3 or TRBV12-4 and TRBJ1-2, with unresolved D. The CDR3 is made up of 14 amino acids. Trimming stripped 6 bases from V and 6 bases from J, with 17 bases between.

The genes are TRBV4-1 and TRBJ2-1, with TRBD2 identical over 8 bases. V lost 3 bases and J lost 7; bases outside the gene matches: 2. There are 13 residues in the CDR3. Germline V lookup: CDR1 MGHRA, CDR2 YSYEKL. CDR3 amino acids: CASSHTGGNEQFF. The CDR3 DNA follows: TGCGCCAGCAGCCATACGGGGGGGAATGAGCAGTTCTTC.

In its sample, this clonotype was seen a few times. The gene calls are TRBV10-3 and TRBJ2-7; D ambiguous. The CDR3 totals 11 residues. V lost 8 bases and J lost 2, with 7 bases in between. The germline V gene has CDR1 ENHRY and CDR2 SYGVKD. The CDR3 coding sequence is TGTGCCATCTCAAGGACCTACGAGCAGTACTTC. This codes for CAISRTYEQYF.

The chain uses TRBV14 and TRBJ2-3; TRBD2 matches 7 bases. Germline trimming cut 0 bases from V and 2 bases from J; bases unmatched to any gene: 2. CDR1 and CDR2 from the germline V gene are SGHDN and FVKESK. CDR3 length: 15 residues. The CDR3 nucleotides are TGTGCCAGCAGCCAAGAGCGGGAGCACACAGATACGCAGTATTTT. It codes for CASSQEREHTDTQYF.

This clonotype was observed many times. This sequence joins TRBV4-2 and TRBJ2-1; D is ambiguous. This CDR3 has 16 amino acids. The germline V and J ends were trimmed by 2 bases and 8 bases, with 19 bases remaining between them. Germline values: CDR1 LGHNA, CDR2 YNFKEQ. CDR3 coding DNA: TGTGCCAGCAGCCAAACCCCCGGGCCGCAAGGCGATGAGCAGTTCTTC. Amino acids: CASSQTPGPQGDEQFF.

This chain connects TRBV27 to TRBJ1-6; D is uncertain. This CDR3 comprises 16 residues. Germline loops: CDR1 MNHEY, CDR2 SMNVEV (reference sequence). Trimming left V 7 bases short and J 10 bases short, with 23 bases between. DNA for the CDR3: TGTGCCAGCACCCTCGCGGGTCTCGGACCCACCTCACCCCTCCACTTT. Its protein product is CASTLAGLGPTSPLHF.

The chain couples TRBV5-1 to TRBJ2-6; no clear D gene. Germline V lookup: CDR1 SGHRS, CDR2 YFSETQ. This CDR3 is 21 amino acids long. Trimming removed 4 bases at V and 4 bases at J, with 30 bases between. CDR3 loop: CASSLPEYPAAASPGANVLTF. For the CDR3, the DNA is TGCGCCAGCAGCCTGCCAGAGTACCCGGCAGCCGCTTCTCCCGGGGCCAACGTCCTGACTTTC.

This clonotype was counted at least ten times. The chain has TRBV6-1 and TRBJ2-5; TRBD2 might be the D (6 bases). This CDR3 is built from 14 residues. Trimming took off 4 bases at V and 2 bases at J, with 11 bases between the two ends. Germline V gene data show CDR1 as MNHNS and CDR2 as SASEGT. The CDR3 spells CASSGLGEQETQYF. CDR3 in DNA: TGTGCCAGCAGTGGACTAGGGGAACAAGAGACCCAGTACTTC.

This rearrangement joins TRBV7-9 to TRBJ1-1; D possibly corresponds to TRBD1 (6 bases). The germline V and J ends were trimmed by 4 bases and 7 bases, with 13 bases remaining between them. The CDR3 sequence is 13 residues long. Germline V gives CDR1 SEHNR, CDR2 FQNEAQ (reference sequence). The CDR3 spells CASSSTGISEAFF. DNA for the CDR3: TGTGCCAGCAGCTCAACAGGGATCAGTGAAGCTTTCTTT.

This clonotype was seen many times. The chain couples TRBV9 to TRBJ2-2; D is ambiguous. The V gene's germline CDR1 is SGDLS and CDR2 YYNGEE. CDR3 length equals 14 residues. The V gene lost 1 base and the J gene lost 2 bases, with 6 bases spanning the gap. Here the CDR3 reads CASSVLSNTGELFF. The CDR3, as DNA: TGTGCCAGCAGCGTACTAAGCAACACCGGGGAGCTGTTTTTT.

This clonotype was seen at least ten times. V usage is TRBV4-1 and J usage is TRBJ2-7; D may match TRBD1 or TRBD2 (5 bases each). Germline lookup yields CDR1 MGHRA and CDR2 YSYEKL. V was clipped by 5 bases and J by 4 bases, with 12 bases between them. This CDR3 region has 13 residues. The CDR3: CASSYGTHYEQYF. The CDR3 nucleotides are TGCGCCAGCAGCTACGGGACCCATTACGAGCAGTACTTC.

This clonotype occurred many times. The CDR3 nucleotides read TGTGCTAGTGCCATGGGGACTAGCTACGAGCAGTACTTC. This codes for CASAMGTSYEQYF. J is TRBJ2-7 and V is TRBV12-5; 8 positions agree with TRBD2. V lost 7 bases, J lost 3 bases, and 5 bases stayed unmatched. This CDR3 comprises 13 residues. The germline V gene has CDR1 LGHNT and CDR2 FRNRAP. Together with reference TRBV12-5 and TRBJ2-7, the CDR3 gives the full variable domain: DARVTQTPRHKVTEMGQEVTMRCQPILGHNTVFWYRQTMMQGLELLAYFRNRAPLDDSGMPKDRFSAEMPDATLATLKIQPSEPRDSAVYFCASAMGTSYEQYFGPGTRLTVT.

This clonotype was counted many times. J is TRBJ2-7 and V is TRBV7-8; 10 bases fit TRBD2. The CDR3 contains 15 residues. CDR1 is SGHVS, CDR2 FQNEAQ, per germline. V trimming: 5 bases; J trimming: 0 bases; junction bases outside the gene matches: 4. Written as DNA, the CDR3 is TGTGCCAGCAGCCTACTAGCGGGGAGCTCCTACGAGCAGTACTTC. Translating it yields CASSLLAGSSYEQYF.

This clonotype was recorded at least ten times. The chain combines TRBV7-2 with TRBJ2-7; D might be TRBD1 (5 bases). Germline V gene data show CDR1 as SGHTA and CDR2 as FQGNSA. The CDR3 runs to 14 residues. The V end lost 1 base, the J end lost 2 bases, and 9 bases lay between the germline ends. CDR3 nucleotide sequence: TGTGCCAGCAGCTTAGGGACATTCCCCTACGAGCAGTACTTC. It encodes CASSLGTFPYEQYF.

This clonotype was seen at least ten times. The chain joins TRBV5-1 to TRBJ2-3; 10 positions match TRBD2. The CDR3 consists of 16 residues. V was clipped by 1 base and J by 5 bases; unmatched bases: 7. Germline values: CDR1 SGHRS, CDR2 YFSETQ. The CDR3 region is CASSLSPSGSEDTQYF. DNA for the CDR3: TGCGCCAGCAGCTTGAGTCCTAGCGGGAGTGAAGATACGCAGTATTTT.

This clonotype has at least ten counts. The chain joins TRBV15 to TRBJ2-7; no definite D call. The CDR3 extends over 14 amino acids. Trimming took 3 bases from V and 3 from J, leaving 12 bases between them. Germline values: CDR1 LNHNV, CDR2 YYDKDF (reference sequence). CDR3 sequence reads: CATSSRPLDYEQYF. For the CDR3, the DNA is TGTGCCACCAGCAGCCGACCGCTCGACTACGAGCAGTACTTC.

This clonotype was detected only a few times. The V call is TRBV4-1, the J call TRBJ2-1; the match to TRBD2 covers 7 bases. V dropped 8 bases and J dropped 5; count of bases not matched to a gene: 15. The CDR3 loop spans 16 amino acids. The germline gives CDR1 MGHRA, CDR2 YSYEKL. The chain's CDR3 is CASLPSVLAPNNEQFF. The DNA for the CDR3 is TGCGCCAGCCTCCCATCCGTACTAGCGCCTAACAATGAGCAGTTCTTC.

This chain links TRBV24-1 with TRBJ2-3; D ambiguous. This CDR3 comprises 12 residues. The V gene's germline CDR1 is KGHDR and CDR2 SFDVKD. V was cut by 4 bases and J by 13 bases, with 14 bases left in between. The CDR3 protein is CATSDPRTVKYF. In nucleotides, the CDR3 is TGTGCCACCAGTGACCCCCGAACAGTCAAGTATTTT.